Listed below are T cell receptor beta chains from one sample, sequenced in a study of human T cells and chemical hapten exposure. MiXCR, applied by TCRdb to the RACE reads, yields one record per CDR3 protein. Of about 120,000 distinct CDR3 sequences listed, about 12% are singletons. Sequences were derived from whole blood, sampled in connection with sensitization to the hapten diphenylcyclopropenone (DPC). The receptors were sampled from a woman between 45 and 60 years old with alopecia areata. Some clones in this sample may be carry-over from other donors' samples. The CDR3 runs from the conserved cysteine through the conserved F or W. Each record gives: V gene, J gene, CDR3 protein.

TRBV27	TRBJ1-1	CASQFDSNTEAFF
TRBV6-2/TRBV6-3	TRBJ2-3	CASSYGDRMADTQYF
TRBV7-6	TRBJ2-7	CASSLGRTGREQYF
TRBV12-3/TRBV12-4	TRBJ2-5	CASRNRAQETQYF
TRBV6-5	TRBJ2-7	CASSKTSGVWSSYEQYF
TRBV11-3	TRBJ2-1	CASSLLSSNEQFF
TRBV9	TRBJ2-7	CASSVRPGESYEQYF
TRBV7-2	TRBJ2-2	CASSLRLAVNTGELFF
TRBV29-1	TRBJ1-2	CSVEGVDNYGYTF
TRBV3-1	TRBJ2-7	CASSQIGGPSSSYEQYF
TRBV5-6	TRBJ2-3	CASSRTGLAGRGSDTQYF
TRBV3-1	TRBJ2-4	CASSPLSLFSGRTKNIQYF
TRBV5-1	TRBJ1-2	CASSGGNYGYTF
TRBV11-2	TRBJ2-5	CASSSSGLSGRETQYF
TRBV12-3/TRBV12-4	TRBJ2-3	CASSVQGAKEDTQYF
TRBV28	TRBJ1-2	CASKYGGHYGYTF
TRBV7-6	TRBJ2-3	CASSSFTGTTPRYTQYF
TRBV7-8	TRBJ2-3	CASSLALGVGNTQYF
TRBV5-1	TRBJ2-2	CASSPSPGVLDTGELFF
TRBV6-2/TRBV6-3	TRBJ2-1	CASSERDGGNEQFF
TRBV5-1	TRBJ2-6	CASRGSGANVLTF
TRBV12-5	TRBJ2-5	CASGLTGWGEETQYF
TRBV28	TRBJ2-7	CASNSGAVYEQYF
TRBV12-3/TRBV12-4	TRBJ2-6	CASSLSNGSSGANVLTF
TRBV20-1	TRBJ2-1	CSASSRGLHNEQFF
TRBV7-9	TRBJ1-2	CASSLPQAPLGGYTF
TRBV7-2	TRBJ1-2	CASSLGELGGYTF
TRBV20-1	TRBJ1-5	CSARGGSNQPQHF